This TCR beta chain was sequenced for a study of shared clonotypes between healthy human individuals. Study background: Three plates each covered CD4 naive and memory; CD8 naive two, CD8 memory one.

On this clone: The antigen is unknown.

Study-wide results and limits: Shared clonotypes: 4.5% to 5% naive CD4, around 3.5% naive CD8, about 2.5% memory CD4, under 0.45% memory CD8. The four-donor shared clonotypes exceeded non-shared clonotypes in generation probability, with non-shared ones scoring lower.

CD45RA+ naive and CD45RA-negative memory subsets were separated from CD4+ cells. Data came from immunoSEQ multiplex PCR; TCRdb stores just in-frame clones and leaves some out. Here the sample spans about 2.3 million clones, 85% to 95% being singletons. CDR1 ENHRY and CDR2 SYGVKD come from the germline V gene. V dropped 8 bases and J dropped 6; count of bases not matched to a gene: 16. The CDR3 is made up of 16 amino acids. The sequence was obtained from a man younger than 30 in good health. Some clones in this sample may be carry-over from other donors' samples. The rearrangement joins TRBV10-3 to TRBJ2-1; 7 bases align to TRBD2. Sequences were obtained from naive CD4+ T cells from PBMCs. Subset indicated: CD45RA+ positively selected. CDR3 sequence (DNA): TGTGCCATCTCTCTGTCCGCGGCGGGAGTAGGCAATGAGCAGTTCTTC. Translating gives CAISLSAAGVGNEQFF.